This T cell receptor (beta chain) was profiled in a study of blood T cells in healthy people across ages. Next came a second PCR, run for about 7 to 12 cycles, which used a sample-barcoded 5' primer along with a J-beta primer mix. Each CDR3 protein is one row after TCRdb ran MiXCR on the 5' RACE reads. This table has approximately 1.5 million distinct CDR3 sequences, roughly two fifths appearing once. Study results and caveats: Higher diversity, along with more naive CD4+ cells, distinguished long-lived donors from aged donors. Age advanced and TCR beta diversity per million T cells fell, roughly linearly.

As to this clonotype: Its antigen is undetermined.

CDR3 length: 19 amino acids. This chain connects TRBV21-1 to TRBJ1-5; no check of the table's D call, TRBD1, against the DNA was made. TRBV21-1 is deemed a pseudogene. The sequenced material came from blood. This TCR came from a woman younger than 35 in good health. The CDR3 protein is CASRWPKGVRDKRNQPQHF. The DNA of the CDR3 is TGTGCCAGCCGATGGCCCAAGGGGGTGCGGGACAAACGAAATCAGCCCCAGCATTTT.